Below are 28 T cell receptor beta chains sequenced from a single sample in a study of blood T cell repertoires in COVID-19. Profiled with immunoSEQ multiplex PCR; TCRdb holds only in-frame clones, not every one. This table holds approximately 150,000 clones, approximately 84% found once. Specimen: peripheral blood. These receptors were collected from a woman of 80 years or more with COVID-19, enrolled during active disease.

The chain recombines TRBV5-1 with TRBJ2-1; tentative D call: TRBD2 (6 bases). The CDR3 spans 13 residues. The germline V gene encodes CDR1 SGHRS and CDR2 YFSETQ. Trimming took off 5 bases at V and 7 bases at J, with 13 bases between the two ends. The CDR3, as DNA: TGCGCCAGCAGGGCCACGGCGGGGAATGAGCAGTTCTTC. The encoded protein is CASRATAGNEQFF.

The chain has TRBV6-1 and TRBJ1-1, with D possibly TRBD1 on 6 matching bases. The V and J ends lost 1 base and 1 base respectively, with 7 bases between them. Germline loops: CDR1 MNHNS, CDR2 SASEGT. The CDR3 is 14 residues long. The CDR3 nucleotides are TGTGCCAGCAGTGAAGTGGGGGCGAACACTGAAGCTTTCTTT. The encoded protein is CASSEVGANTEAFF.

CDR3 nucleotides: TGTGCCAGCAGCCCGGGACTAGCGGGAGGTGTGAACACCGGGGAGCTGTTTTTT. Its protein is CASSPGLAGGVNTGELFF. This chain connects TRBV7-8 to TRBJ2-2; 15 nucleotides align to TRBD2. The CDR3 contains 18 residues. Per germline, CDR1 SGHVS and CDR2 FQNEAQ. The V and J ends lost 5 bases and 1 base, in that order; junction bases with no gene match: 5.

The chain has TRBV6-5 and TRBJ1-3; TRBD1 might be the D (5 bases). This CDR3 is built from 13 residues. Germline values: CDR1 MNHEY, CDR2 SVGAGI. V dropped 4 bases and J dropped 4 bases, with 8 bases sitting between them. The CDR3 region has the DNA TGTGCCAGCAGTTGGCGGGGCGGAAACACCATATATTTT. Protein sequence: CASSWRGGNTIYF.

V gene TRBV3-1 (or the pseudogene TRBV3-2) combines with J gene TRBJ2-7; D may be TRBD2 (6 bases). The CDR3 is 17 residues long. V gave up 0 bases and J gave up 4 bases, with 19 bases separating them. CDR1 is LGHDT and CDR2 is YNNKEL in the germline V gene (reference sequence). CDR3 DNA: TGTGCCAGCAGCCAAGATTGGGGTGGCCTCAGCGGGTACGAGCAGTACTTC. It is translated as CASSQDWGGLSGYEQYF.

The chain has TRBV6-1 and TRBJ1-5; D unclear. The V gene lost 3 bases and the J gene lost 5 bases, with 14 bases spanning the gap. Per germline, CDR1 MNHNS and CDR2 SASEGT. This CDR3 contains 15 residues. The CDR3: CASSDAIAGYQPQHF. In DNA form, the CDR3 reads TGTGCCAGCAGTGATGCCATTGCGGGATATCAGCCCCAGCATTTT.

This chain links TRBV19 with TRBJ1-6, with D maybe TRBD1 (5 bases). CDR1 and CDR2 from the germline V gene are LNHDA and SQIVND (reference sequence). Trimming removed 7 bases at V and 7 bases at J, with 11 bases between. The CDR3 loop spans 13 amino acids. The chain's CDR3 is CASNARGNSPLHF. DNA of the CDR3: TGTGCCAGTAACGCACGGGGGAATTCACCCCTCCACTTT.

CDR3 region: CASSWTTTNYGYTF. In DNA, the CDR3 is TGTGCCAGCAGTTGGACAACTACCAACTATGGCTACACCTTC. This chain connects TRBV25-1 to TRBJ1-2; maybe TRBD1 (5 bases). The CDR3 extends over 14 amino acids. V gave up 5 bases and J gave up 2 bases, with 12 bases separating them. Looked up from germline, CDR1 is MGHDK and CDR2 is SYGVNS.

This CDR3 reads CASSKALGHYYEQYF. As DNA, the CDR3 is TGTGCCAGCAGCAAAGCTCTCGGTCACTACTACGAGCAGTACTTC. The chain employs TRBV21-1 and TRBJ2-7; the D call of TRBD2 is as the table states it, not checked on the DNA. TRBV21-1 is reported as a pseudogene. This CDR3 is 15 amino acids long.

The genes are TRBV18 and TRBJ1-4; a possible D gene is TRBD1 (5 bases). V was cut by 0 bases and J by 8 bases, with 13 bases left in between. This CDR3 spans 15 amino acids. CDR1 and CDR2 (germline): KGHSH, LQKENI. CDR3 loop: CASSPPGHDKEKLFF. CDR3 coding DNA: TGTGCCAGCTCACCACCCGGACATGATAAAGAAAAACTGTTTTTT.

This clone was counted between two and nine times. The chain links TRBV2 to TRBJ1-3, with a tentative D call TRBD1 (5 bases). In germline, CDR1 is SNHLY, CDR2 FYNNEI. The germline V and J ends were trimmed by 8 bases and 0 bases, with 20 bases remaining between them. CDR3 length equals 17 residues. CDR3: CASGGADRRDSGNTIYF. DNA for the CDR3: TGTGCCAGCGGTGGGGCAGATCGCCGAGACTCTGGAAACACCATATATTTT.

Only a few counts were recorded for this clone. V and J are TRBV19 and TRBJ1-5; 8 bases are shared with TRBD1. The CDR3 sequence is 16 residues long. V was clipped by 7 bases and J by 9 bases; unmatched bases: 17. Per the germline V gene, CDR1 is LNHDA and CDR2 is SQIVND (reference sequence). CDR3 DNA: TGTGCCAGTAACCCCTCCGGACAGGGAGGGTGGTTGCCCCAGCATTTT. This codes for CASNPSGQGGWLPQHF.

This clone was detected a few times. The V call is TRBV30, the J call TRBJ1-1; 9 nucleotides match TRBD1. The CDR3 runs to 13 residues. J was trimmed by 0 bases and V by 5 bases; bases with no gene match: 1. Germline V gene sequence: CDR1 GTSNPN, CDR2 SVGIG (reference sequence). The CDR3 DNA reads TGTGCCTGGGACAGGGGGGTGAACACTGAAGCTTTCTTT. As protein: CAWDRGVNTEAFF.

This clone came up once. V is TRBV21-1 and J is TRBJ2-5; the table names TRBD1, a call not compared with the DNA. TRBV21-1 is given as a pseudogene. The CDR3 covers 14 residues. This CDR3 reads CASSTQGRRETQYF. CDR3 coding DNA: TGTGCCAGCAGCACACAGGGTCGTCGAGAGACCCAGTACTTC.

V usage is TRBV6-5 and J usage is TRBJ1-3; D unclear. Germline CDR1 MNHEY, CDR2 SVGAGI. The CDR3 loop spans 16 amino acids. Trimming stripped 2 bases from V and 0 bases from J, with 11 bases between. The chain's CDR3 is CASSYSWQISGNTIYF. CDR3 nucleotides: TGTGCCAGCAGTTACAGTTGGCAGATCTCTGGAAACACCATATATTTT.

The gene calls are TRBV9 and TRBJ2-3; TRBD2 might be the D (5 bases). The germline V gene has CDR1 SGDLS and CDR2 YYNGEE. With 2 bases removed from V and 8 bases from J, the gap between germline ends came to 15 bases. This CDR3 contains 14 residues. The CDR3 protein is CASSVIETEGTQYF. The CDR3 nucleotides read TGTGCCAGCAGCGTCATAGAGACCGAGGGTACGCAGTATTTT.

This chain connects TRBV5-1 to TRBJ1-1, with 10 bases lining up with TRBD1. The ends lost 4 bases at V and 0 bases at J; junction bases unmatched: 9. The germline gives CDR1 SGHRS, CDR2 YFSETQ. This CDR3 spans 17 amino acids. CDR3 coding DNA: TGCGCCAGCAGCCGACAAGGGACAGGGGTTTTGAACACTGAAGCTTTCTTT. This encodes CASSRQGTGVLNTEAFF. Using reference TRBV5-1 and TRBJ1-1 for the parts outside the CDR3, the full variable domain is KAGVTQTPRYLIKTRGQQVTLSCSPISGHRSVSWYQQTPGQGLQFLFEYFSETQRNKGNFPGRFSGRQFSNSRSEMNVSTLELGDSALYLCASSRQGTGVLNTEAFFGQGTRLTVV.

The DNA for the CDR3 is TGTGCCGTCGCGGGGACAGGAGATCAGCCCCAGCATTTT. Its protein product is CAVAGTGDQPQHF. This rearrangement joins TRBV10-3 to TRBJ1-5; 8 nucleotides align to TRBD1. The CDR3 sequence is 13 residues long. The V gene end was trimmed by 11 bases and the J gene end by 5 bases; junction bases not matched to a gene: 8. Germline CDR1 ENHRY, CDR2 SYGVKD.

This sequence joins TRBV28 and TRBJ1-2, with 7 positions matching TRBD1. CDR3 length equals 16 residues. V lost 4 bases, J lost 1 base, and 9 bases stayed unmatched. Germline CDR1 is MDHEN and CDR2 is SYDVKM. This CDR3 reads CASSSQTGTDNYGYTF. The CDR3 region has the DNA TGTGCCAGCAGTTCACAAACCGGGACAGATAACTATGGCTACACCTTC.

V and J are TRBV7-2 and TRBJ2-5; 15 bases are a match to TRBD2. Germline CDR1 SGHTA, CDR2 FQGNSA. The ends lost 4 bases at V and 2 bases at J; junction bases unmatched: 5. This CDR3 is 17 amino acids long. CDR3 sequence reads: CASSSGLAGGTQETQYF. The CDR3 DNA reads TGTGCCAGCAGCTCGGGACTAGCGGGGGGCACACAAGAGACCCAGTACTTC.

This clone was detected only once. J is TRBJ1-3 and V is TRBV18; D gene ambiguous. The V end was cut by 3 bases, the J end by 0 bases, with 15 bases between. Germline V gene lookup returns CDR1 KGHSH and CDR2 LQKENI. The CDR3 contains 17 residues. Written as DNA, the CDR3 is TGTGCCAGCTCACCCCTGGATAAGGGAGGCTCTGGAAACACCATATATTTT. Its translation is CASSPLDKGGSGNTIYF.

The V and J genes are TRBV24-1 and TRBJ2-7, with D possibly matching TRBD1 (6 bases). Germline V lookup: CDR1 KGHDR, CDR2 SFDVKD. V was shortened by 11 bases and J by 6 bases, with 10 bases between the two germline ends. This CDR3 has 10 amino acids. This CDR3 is CAKTGSEQYF. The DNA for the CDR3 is TGTGCCAAAACAGGGAGCGAGCAGTACTTC.

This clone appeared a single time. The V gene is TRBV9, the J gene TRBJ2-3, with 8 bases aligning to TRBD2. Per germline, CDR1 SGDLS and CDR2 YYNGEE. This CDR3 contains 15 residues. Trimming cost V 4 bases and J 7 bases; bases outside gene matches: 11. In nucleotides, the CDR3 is TGTGCCAGCAGCAACTCTGGGGTAGCGGGAAATACGCAGTATTTT. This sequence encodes CASSNSGVAGNTQYF.

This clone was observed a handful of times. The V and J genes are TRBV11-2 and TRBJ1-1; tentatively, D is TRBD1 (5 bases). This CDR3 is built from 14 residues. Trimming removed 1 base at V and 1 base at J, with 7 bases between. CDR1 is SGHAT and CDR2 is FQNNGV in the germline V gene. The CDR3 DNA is TGTGCCAGCAGCTTAGTTCAGGGGAACACTGAAGCTTTCTTT. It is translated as CASSLVQGNTEAFF.

The CDR3 nucleotides read TGTGCCAGTAGTCCCCGGGACAGGGGGAACATTCAGTACTTC. Its protein is CASSPRDRGNIQYF. The rearrangement uses TRBV19 and TRBJ2-4, with 11 bases lining up with TRBD1. Per the germline V gene, CDR1 is LNHDA and CDR2 is SQIVND (reference sequence). The CDR3 has 14 amino acids. Trimming at V came to 5 bases and at J to 7 bases, leaving 4 bases not matched to a gene.

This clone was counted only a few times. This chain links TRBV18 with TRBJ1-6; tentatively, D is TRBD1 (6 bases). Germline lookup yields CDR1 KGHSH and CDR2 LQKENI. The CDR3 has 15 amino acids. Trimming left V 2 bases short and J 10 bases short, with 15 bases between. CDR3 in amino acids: CASSPAGAIGSPLHF. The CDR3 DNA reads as TGTGCCAGCTCACCAGCGGGGGCCATTGGGTCACCCCTCCACTTT. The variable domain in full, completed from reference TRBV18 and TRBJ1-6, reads NAGVMQNPRHLVRRRGQEARLRCSPMKGHSHVYWYRQLPEEGLKFMVYLQKENIIDESGMPKERFSAEFPKEGPSILRIQQVVRGDSAAYFCASSPAGAIGSPLHFGNGTRLTVT.

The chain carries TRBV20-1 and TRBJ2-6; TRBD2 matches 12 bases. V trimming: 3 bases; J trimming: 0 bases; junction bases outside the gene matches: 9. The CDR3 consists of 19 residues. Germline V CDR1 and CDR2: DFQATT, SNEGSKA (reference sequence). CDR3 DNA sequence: TGCAGTGCTAGTACCTGGGGACTAGCGGGCACCTCTGGGGCCAACGTCCTGACTTTC. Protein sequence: CSASTWGLAGTSGANVLTF.

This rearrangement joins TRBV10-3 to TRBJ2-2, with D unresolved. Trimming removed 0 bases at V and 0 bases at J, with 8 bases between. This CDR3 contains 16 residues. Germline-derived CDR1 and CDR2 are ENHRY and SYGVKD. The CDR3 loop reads CAISESKAPNTGELFF. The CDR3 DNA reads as TGTGCCATCAGTGAGTCGAAAGCACCGAACACCGGGGAGCTGTTTTTT.